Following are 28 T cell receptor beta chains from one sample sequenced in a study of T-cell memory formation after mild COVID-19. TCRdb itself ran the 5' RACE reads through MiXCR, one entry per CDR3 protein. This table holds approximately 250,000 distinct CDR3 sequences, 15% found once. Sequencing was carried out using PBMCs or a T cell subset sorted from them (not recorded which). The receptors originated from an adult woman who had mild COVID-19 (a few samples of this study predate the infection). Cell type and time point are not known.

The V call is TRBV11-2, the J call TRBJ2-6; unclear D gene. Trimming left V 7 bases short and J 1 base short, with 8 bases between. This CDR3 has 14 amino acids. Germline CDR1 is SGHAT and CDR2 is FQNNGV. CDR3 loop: CASTRPSGANVLTF. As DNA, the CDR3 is TGTGCCAGCACCCGCCCATCTGGGGCCAACGTCCTGACTTTC.

The CDR3 loop reads CASSVGGSGRGEQYF. Written as DNA, the CDR3 is TGTGCCAGCAGCGTAGGTGGTAGCGGGAGGGGTGAGCAGTACTTC. The chain combines TRBV9 with TRBJ2-7, with 11 positions matching TRBD2. Germline values: CDR1 SGDLS, CDR2 YYNGEE. V lost 0 bases and J lost 7; bases outside the gene matches: 6. The CDR3 runs 15 residues.

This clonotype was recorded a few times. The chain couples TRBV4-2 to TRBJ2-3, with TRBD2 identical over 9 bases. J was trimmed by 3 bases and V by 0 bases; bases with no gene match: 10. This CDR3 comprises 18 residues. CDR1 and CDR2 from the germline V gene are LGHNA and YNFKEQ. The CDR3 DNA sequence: TGTGCCAGCAGCCAAGATGAGGTTGGGCTAGCGGGGACAGATACGCAGTATTTT. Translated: CASSQDEVGLAGTDTQYF.

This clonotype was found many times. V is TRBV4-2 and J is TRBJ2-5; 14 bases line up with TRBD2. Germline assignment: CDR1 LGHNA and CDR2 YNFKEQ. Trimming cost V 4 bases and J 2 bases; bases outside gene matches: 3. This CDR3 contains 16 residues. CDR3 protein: CASSPRLAGGQETQYF. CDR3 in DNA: TGTGCCAGCAGCCCTCGACTAGCGGGGGGGCAAGAGACCCAGTACTTC.

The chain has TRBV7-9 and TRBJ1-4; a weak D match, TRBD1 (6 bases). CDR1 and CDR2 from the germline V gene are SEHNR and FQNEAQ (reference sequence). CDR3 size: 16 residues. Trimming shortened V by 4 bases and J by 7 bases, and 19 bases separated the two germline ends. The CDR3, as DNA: TGTGCCAGCAGCTCAGGCAGGGGAGTTCTGGGTGAAAAACTGTTTTTT. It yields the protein CASSSGRGVLGEKLFF. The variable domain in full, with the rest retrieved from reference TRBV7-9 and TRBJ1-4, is DTGVSQNPRHKITKRGQNVTFRCDPISEHNRLYWYRQTLGQGPEFLTYFQNEAQLEKSRLLSDRFSAERPKGSFSTLEIQRTEQGDSAMYLCASSSGRGVLGEKLFFGSGTQLSVL.

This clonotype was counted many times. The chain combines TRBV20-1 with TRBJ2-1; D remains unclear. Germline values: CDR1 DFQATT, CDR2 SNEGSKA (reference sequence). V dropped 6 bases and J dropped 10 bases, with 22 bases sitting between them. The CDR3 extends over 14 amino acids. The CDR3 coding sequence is TGCAGTGCCCAGAGGCCCTCCTCCCTGGGGGAGCAGTTCTTC. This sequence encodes CSAQRPSSLGEQFF.

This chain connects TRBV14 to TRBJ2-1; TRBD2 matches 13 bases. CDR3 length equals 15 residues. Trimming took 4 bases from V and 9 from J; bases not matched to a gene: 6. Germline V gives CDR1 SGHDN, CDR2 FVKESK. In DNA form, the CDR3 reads TGTGCCAGCAGCCCCCGACTAGCGGGAGGACCTGAGCAGTTCTTC. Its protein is CASSPRLAGGPEQFF.

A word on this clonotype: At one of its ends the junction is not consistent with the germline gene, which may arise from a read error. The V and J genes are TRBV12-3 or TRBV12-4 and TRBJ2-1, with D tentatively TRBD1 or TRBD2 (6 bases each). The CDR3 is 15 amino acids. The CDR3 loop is CASSLVAGWDNEKFF. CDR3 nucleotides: TGTGCCAGCAGTTTAGTGGCGGGGTGGGACAATGAGAAGTTCTTC.

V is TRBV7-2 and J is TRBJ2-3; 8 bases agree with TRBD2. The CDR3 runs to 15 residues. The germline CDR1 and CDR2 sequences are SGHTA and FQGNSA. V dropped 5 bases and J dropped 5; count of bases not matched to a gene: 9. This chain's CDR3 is CASSRLSAGVDTQYF. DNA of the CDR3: TGTGCCAGCAGCCGACTCTCAGCGGGAGTAGATACGCAGTATTTT.

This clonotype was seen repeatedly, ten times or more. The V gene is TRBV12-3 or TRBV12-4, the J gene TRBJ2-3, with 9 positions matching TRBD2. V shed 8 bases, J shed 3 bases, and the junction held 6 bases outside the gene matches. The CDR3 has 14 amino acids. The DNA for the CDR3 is TGTGCCAGCTCTCGAAGCGGGGGGACAGATACGCAGTATTTT. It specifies CASSRSGGTDTQYF.

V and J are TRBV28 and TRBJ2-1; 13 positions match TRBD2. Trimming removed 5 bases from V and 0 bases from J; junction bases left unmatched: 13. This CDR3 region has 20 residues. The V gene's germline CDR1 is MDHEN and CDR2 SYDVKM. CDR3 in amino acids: CASSPLPGTSGTSSYNEQFF. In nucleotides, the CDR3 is TGTGCCAGCAGTCCCTTACCCGGGACTAGCGGGACGAGCTCCTACAATGAGCAGTTCTTC.

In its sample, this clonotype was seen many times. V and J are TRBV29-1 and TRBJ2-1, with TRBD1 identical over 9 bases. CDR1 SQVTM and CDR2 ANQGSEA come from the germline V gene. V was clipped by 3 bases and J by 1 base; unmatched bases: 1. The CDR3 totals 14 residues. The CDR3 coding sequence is TGCAGCGTTGATGACAGGGGGTCCTACAATGAGCAGTTCTTC. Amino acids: CSVDDRGSYNEQFF.

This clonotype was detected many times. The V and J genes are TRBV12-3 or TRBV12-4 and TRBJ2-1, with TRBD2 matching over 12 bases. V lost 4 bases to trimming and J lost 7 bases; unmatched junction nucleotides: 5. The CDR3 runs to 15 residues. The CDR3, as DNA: TGTGCCAGCAGTTGGACTAGCGGGGCCTTAAATGAGCAGTTCTTC. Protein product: CASSWTSGALNEQFF.

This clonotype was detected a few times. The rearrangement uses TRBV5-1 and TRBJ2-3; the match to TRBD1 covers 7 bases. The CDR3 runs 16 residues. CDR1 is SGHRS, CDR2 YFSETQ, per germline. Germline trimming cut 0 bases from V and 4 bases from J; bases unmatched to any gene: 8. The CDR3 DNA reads TGCGCCAGCAGCTTGGCCGACAGGGTGGAGGCAGATACGCAGTATTTT. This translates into CASSLADRVEADTQYF.

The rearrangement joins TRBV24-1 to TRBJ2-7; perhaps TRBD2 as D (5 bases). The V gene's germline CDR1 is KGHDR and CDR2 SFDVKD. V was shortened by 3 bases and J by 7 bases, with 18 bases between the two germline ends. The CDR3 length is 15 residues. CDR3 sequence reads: CATSDRGLSSEEQYF. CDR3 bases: TGTGCCACCAGTGATAGAGGGCTTTCCTCGGAGGAGCAGTACTTC.

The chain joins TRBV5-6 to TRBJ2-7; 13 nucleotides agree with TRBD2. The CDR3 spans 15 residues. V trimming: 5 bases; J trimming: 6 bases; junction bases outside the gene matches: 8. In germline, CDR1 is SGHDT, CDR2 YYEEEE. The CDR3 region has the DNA TGTGCCAGCAGTTCGGCGACTAGCGGGAGGCTCGAGCAGTACTTC. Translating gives CASSSATSGRLEQYF.

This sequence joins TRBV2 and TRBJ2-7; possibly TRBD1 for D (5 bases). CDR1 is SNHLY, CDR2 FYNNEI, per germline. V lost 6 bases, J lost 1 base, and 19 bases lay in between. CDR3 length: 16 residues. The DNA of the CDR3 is TGTGCCAGCAGCAAAGAGAAGGGGCAAGGATCCTACGAGCAGTACTTC. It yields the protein CASSKEKGQGSYEQYF.

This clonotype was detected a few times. The CDR3 nucleotides read TGTGCCAGCAGCTTAAGAAGTCAGAACACTGAAGCTTTCTTT. Translated, it gives CASSLRSQNTEAFF. This chain links TRBV7-9 with TRBJ1-1; no definite D call. V lost 2 bases to trimming and J lost 1 base, with 8 bases between them. Germline V lookup: CDR1 SEHNR, CDR2 FQNEAQ (reference sequence). This CDR3 is 14 amino acids long.

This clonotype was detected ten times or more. The CDR3 DNA reads TGTGCCAGCAGCAGCTTGGGTGGGTACAATGAGCAGTTCTTC. Translating it yields CASSSLGGYNEQFF. The chain employs TRBV5-6 and TRBJ2-1; D ambiguous. The germline V gene encodes CDR1 SGHDT and CDR2 YYEEEE. The CDR3 consists of 14 residues. V gave up 4 bases and J gave up 4 bases, with 12 bases separating them.

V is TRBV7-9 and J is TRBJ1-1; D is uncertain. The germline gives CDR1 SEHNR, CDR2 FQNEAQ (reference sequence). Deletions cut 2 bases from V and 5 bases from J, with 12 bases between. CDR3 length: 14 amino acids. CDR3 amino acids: CASSLSGSKTEAFF. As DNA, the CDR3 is TGTGCCAGCAGCTTATCGGGGAGTAAAACTGAAGCTTTCTTT.

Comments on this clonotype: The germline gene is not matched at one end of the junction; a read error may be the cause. For the CDR3, the DNA is TGCAGGTTCTCCGGGACAGGGGGCGGCTACTTC. Translated: CRFSGTGGGYF. This chain connects TRBV20-1 to TRBJ1-2, with TRBD1 matching over 12 bases. The CDR3 covers 11 residues. CDR1 and CDR2 from the germline V gene are DFQATT and SNEGSKA (reference sequence).

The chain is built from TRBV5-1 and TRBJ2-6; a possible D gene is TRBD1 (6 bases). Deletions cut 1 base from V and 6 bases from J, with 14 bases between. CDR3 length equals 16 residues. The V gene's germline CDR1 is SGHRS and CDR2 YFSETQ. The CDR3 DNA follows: TGCGCCAGCAGCTTGATACAGGGTAATGTGGCCAACGTCCTGACTTTC. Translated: CASSLIQGNVANVLTF.

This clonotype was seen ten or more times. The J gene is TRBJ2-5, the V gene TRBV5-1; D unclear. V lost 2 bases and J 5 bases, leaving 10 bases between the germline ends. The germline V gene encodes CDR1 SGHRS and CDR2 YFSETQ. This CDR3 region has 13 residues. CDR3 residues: CASSLKGGETQYF. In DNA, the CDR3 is TGCGCCAGCAGCTTAAAGGGTGGGGAGACCCAGTACTTC. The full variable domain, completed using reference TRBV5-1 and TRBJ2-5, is KAGVTQTPRYLIKTRGQQVTLSCSPISGHRSVSWYQQTPGQGLQFLFEYFSETQRNKGNFPGRFSGRQFSNSRSEMNVSTLELGDSALYLCASSLKGGETQYFGPGTRLLVL.

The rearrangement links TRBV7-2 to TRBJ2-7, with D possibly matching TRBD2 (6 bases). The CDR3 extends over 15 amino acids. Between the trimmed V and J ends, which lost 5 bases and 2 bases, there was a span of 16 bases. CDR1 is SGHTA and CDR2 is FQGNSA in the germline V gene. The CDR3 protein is CASSPRDSKTYEQYF. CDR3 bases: TGTGCCAGCAGCCCCAGGGACTCTAAAACCTACGAGCAGTACTTC.

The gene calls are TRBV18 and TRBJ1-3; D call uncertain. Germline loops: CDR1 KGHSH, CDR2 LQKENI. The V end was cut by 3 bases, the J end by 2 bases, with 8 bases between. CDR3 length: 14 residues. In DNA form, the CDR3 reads TGTGCCAGCTCACCCACAGTTACTGGAAACACCATATATTTT. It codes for CASSPTVTGNTIYF.

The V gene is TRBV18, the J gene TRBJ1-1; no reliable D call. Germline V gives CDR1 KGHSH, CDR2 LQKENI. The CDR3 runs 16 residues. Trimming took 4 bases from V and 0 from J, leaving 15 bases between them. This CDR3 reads CASSHQEQAMNTEAFF. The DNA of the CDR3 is TGTGCCAGCTCACATCAGGAGCAGGCCATGAACACTGAAGCTTTCTTT. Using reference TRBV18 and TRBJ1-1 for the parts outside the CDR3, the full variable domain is NAGVMQNPRHLVRRRGQEARLRCSPMKGHSHVYWYRQLPEEGLKFMVYLQKENIIDESGMPKERFSAEFPKEGPSILRIQQVVRGDSAAYFCASSHQEQAMNTEAFFGQGTRLTVV.

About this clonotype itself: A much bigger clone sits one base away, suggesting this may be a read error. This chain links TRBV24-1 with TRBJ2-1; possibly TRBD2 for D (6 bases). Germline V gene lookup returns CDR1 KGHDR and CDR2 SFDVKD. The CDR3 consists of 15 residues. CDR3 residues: CATSDAATSTDDQFF. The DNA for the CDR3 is TGTGCCACCAGTGACGCGGCAACTAGCACGGATGATCAGTTCTTC.

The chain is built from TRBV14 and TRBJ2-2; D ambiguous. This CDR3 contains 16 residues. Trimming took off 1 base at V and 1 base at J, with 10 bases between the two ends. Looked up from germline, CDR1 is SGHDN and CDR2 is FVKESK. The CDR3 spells CASSQVVGWNTGELFF. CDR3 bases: TGTGCCAGCAGCCAAGTAGTAGGATGGAACACCGGGGAGCTGTTTTTT.